These T cell receptor beta chains were read from a single sample in a study of identical twins. TCRdb re-called the 5' RACE reads through MiXCR, storing one row per CDR3 protein. Here the sample spans about 530,000 distinct CDR3 sequences, approximately 16% being singletons. These data were also filed under a second study, of yellow fever vaccine responses in identical twins.

The sequencing sample was made of CD4+ T cells sorted from blood. All receptors come from a woman aged 18-30 years in good health. Both conserved end residues are part of each CDR3. A D gene is named only where the DNA matches it firmly.

v_gene	d_gene	CDR3aa
TRBV7-9	TRBD1	CASNLQGSLYEQFF
TRBV3-1	TRBD2	CASSLSGTSVNTGELFF
TRBV18	TRBD2	CASSPRTSGSWSQYF
TRBV28	TRBD2	CASSRYLAGGPGDTQYF
TRBV6-1	TRBD1	CASSEIGDRGRETQYF
TRBV10-3	.	CAIRGFNTEAFF
TRBV11-1	.	CASSLMTVSRSGANVLTF
TRBV4-1	.	CASSQAVNYEQYF
TRBV15	.	CATSRDLGAKPEQYF
TRBV3-1	.	CASSQSAGNTGELFF